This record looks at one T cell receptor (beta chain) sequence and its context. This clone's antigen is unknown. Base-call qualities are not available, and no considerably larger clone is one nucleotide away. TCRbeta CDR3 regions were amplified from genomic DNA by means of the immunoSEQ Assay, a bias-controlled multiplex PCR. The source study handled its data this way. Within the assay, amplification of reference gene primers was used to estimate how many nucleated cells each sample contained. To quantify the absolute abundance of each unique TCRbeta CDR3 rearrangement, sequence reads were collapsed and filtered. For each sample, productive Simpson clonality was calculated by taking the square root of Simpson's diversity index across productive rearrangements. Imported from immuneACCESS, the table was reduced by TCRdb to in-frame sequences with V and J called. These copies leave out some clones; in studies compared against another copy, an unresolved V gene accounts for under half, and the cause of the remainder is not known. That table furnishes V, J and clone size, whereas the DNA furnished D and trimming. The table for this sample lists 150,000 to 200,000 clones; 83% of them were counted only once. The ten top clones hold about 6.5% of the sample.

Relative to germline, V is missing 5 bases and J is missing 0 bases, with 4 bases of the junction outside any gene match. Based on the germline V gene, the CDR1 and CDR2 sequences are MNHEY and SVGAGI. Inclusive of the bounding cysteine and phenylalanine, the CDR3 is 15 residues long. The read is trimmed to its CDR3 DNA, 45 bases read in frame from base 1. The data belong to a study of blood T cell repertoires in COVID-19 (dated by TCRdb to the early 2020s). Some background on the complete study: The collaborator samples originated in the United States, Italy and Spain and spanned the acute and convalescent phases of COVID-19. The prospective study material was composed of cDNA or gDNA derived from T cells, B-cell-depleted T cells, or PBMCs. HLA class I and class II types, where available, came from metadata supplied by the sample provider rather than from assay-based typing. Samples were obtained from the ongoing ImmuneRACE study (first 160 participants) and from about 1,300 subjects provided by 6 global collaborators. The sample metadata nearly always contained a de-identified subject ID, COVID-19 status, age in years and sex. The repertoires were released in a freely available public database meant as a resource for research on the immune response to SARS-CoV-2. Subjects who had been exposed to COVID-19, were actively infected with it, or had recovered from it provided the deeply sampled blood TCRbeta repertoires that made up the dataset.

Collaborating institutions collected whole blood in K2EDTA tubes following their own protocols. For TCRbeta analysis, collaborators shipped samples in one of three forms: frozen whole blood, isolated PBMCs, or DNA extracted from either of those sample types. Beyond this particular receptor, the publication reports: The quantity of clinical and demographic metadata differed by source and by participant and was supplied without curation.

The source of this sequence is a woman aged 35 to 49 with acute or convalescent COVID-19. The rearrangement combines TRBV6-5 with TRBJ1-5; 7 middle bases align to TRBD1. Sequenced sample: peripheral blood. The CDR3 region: CASSRDSYSNQPQHF. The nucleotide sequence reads TGTGCCAGCAGTAGGGACAGCTATAGCAATCAGCCCCAGCATTTT.